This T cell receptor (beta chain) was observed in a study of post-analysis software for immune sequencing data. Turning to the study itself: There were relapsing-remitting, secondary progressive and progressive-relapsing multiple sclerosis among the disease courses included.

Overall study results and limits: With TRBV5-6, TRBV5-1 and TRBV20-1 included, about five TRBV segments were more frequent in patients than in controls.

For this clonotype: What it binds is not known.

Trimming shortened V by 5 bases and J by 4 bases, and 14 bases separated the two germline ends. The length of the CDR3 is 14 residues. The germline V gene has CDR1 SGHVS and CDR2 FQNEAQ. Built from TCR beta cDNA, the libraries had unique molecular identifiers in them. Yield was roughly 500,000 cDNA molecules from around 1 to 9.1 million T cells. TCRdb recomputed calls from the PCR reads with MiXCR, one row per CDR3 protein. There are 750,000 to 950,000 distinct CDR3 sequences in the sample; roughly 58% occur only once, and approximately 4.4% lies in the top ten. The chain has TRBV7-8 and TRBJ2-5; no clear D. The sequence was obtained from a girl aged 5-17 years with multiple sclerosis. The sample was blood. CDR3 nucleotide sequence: TGTGCCAGCAGCGCCAGACGGGCCCTAGAGACCCAGTACTTC. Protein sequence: CASSARRALETQYF. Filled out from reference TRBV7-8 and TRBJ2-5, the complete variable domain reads GAGVSQSPRYKVAKRGQDVALRCDPISGHVSLFWYQQALGQGPEFLTYFQNEAQLDKSGLPSDRFFAERPEGSVSTLKIQRTQQEDSAVYLCASSARRALETQYFGPGTRLLVL.